Each of the 2 T cell receptor beta chains below was sequenced from the same sample in a study of chemoradiotherapy in HPV16-positive cancers. The protocol was immunoSEQ multiplex PCR, while the TCRdb copy is restricted to in-frame clones and leaves out a portion. The sample contains some 3,000 clones, about 88% of which appear only once. The material was tumor tissue, obtained from a patient who underwent chemoradiotherapy. The source is a human donor with HPV-associated anogenital cancer.

The chain has TRBV6-6 and TRBJ2-7; TRBD2 aligns across 7 bases. The CDR3 is 13 residues long. Germline V gives CDR1 MNHNY, CDR2 SVGAGI (reference sequence). J gave up 0 bases and V 7 bases, and 3 bases lay outside the gene matches. The CDR3 reads CASMGGGSYEQYF. In nucleotides, the CDR3 is TGTGCCAGCATGGGGGGGGGCTCCTACGAGCAGTACTTC.

V usage is TRBV11-3 and J usage is TRBJ2-3, with 7 bases that match TRBD2. The length of the CDR3 is 16 residues. The germline V gene has CDR1 SGHNT and CDR2 YENEEA. J was trimmed by 1 base and V by 8 bases; bases with no gene match: 12. The CDR3 sequence: CASFPHNGGGTDTQYF. CDR3 in DNA: TGTGCCAGCTTCCCCCACAATGGGGGGGGCACAGATACGCAGTATTTT.